The rows below give T cell receptor beta chains drawn from one sample of a study of blood T cell repertoires in COVID-19. TCRdb's copy holds only in-frame clones and misses some; the assay was immunoSEQ multiplex PCR. The sample has 300,000 to 400,000 clones, more than 70% seen once. The sequencing sample was made of PBMCs or T cells enriched from blood (not recorded which). All receptors come from a woman under 30 who had recovered from COVID-19. CDR3s include the opening cysteine and the closing phenylalanine or tryptophan.

v_call,j_call,cdr3_aa
TRBV2,TRBJ1-1,CASSDRGPPEAFF
TRBV6-2/TRBV6-3,TRBJ1-2,CASSRQSKQGARGPGYTF
TRBV5-1,TRBJ2-5,CASSLTSGGETQYF
TRBV20-1,TRBJ1-2,CSASLGGAYGYTF
TRBV19,TRBJ2-6,CASQSSGANVLTF
TRBV4-1,TRBJ2-3,CASSRGASGDTQYF
TRBV7-9,TRBJ1-2,CASSTLQGGDYGYTF
TRBV7-8,TRBJ2-3,CASSPGTSGAPPTDTQYF
TRBV5-5,TRBJ1-4,CASSFDRANEKLFF
TRBV2,TRBJ2-5,CASSAGTSGEIQETQYF
TRBV7-9,TRBJ2-3,CASSVGTASTDTQYF
TRBV19,TRBJ2-7,CASSIGGLSYEQYF
TRBV5-5,TRBJ1-1,CASSLEAGRAFF
TRBV27,TRBJ1-2,CASSTQGALYGYTF
TRBV18,TRBJ1-1,CASSLTGDGAFF
TRBV6-5,TRBJ1-4,CASSYQSRAGNEKLFF
TRBV5-5,TRBJ2-1,CASSFTQGISSYNEQFF
TRBV4-1,TRBJ1-3,CASSHDRGRGNTIYF
TRBV30,TRBJ1-5,CAWGTDSNQPQHF
TRBV25-1,TRBJ1-1,CASKGARTEAFF
TRBV3-1/TRBV3-2,TRBJ1-6,CASSPGTVNSPLHF
TRBV5-1,TRBJ1-3,CASSRGGDSGNTIYF
TRBV30,TRBJ1-2,CAWTTGGYGYTF
TRBV18,TRBJ1-1,CASSLATGLAFF
TRBV19,TRBJ2-3,CASSIVLQRGDTQYF
TRBV4-3,TRBJ1-2,CASSQDRTDSYGYTF
TRBV7-9,TRBJ2-1,CASSLQGAKYNEQFF
TRBV3-1/TRBV3-2,TRBJ2-1,CASTPGLANPGPYNEQFF
TRBV3-1/TRBV3-2,TRBJ1-1,CASSLNRGTEAFF
TRBV5-6,TRBJ1-1,CASSLAGGASFF
TRBV15,TRBJ2-7,CATSPGGSAYEQYF
TRBV4-3,TRBJ2-7,CASSQDRGLYEQYF
TRBV6-5,TRBJ1-1,CASSYPTGGVYTEAFF
TRBV10-3,TRBJ2-7,CAISEGHSYEQYF
TRBV2,TRBJ1-4,CASRTSIYREPNEKLFF
TRBV7-9,TRBJ2-7,CASTRDRASNEQYF
TRBV7-2,TRBJ2-1,CASSLAAASGGANNEQFF